This T cell receptor beta chain was observed in a study of T cells in Graves' hyperthyroidism and ophthalmopathy. Amplified TCR beta CDR3 regions came from RNA transcripts. TCR CDR3 underwent first-round RT-PCR with the HTBI primer set. MiXCR was run by TCRdb on the multiplex PCR reads, yielding one entry per CDR3 protein. Of about 420,000 distinct CDR3 sequences listed, 15% to 19% are singletons. Hyperthyroidism had been newly diagnosed in patients aged 18 to 65, and its duration was under 2 months. Germline loops: CDR1 SGDLS, CDR2 YYNGEE. This CDR3 contains 14 residues. V lost 4 bases, J lost 5 bases, and 14 bases lay in between.

Sequenced sample: blood. This chain joins TRBV9 and TRBJ2-3, with D perhaps being TRBD1 or TRBD2 (5 bases each). This TCR was sampled from a woman aged 18-29 years with Graves' hyperthyroidism. CDR3 nucleotide sequence: TGTGCCAGCAGCCCCCCCCGTGGGGGAGATACGCAGTATTTT. This gives the protein CASSPPRGGDTQYF.